The 32 T cell receptor beta chains below all came from one sample that was sequenced in a study of CD8 T cells in Susac syndrome. RNA totalling 0.5 to 1 ug underwent reverse transcription with random hexamers. TCRdb processed the immunoSEQ multiplex PCR reads anew with MiXCR; each CDR3 protein has one entry. The sample carries over 150,000 distinct CDR3 sequences, 90% to 97% recorded once. Sequencing was performed on CD4+ T cells from PBMCs. The source is a human donor with Susac syndrome.

The chain employs TRBV24-1 and TRBJ1-5, with D possibly TRBD1 on 6 matching bases. CDR3 length equals 15 residues. The V end lost 2 bases, the J end lost 5 bases, and 12 bases lay between the germline ends. CDR1 and CDR2 (germline): KGHDR, SFDVKD. CDR3 loop: CATSDSATGYQPQHF. CDR3 coding DNA: TGTGCCACCAGTGATTCGGCGACAGGTTATCAGCCCCAGCATTTT.

The chain employs TRBV2 and TRBJ2-5; a weak D match, TRBD1 (6 bases). V gave up 7 bases and J gave up 6 bases, with 18 bases separating them. Germline V gene sequence: CDR1 SNHLY, CDR2 FYNNEI. The CDR3 is made up of 14 amino acids. The CDR3 DNA follows: TGTGCCAGCAATCGGGACAAAGGCACGCAGACCCAGTACTTC. Translated: CASNRDKGTQTQYF. Full variable domain (remainder filled in from reference TRBV2 and TRBJ2-5): EPEVTQTPSHQVTQMGQEVILRCVPISNHLYFYWYRQILGQKVEFLVSFYNNEISEKSEIFDDQFSVERPDGSNFTLKIRSTKLEDSAMYFCASNRDKGTQTQYFGPGTRLLVL.

The chain combines TRBV7-3 with TRBJ2-1; TRBD2 matches at 8 bases. V was pared by 4 bases and J by 10 bases, with 6 bases of the junction left unmatched. CDR1 SGHTA and CDR2 FQGTGA come from the germline V gene. The CDR3 sequence is 13 residues long. CDR3 in amino acids: CASSSGLVGEQFF. As DNA, the CDR3 is TGTGCCAGCAGCTCGGGACTAGTGGGCGAGCAGTTCTTC.

V is TRBV18 and J is TRBJ2-1, with D perhaps assigned TRBD1 or TRBD2 (5 bases each). The CDR3 consists of 15 residues. CDR1 is KGHSH and CDR2 is LQKENI in the germline V gene. Trimming cost V 5 bases and J 5 bases, with 16 bases left between them. The DNA of the CDR3 is TGTGCCAGCTCAGCCCCGGGACCCCATCACAATGAGCAGTTCTTC. It specifies CASSAPGPHHNEQFF.

This sequence joins TRBV5-6 and TRBJ1-2; 8 nucleotides match TRBD1. The V gene's germline CDR1 is SGHDT and CDR2 YYEEEE. V lost 0 bases to trimming and J lost 6 bases; unmatched junction nucleotides: 4. The CDR3 contains 14 residues. In DNA form, the CDR3 reads TGTGCCAGCAGCTTGGGACAGGGGAGGGATGGCTACACCTTC. Amino acid sequence: CASSLGQGRDGYTF.

The CDR3, as DNA: TGCAGTGCCATCCGCCCCCCTAGCGGCCCCTACGAGCAGTACTTC. Translation: CSAIRPPSGPYEQYF. The chain links TRBV20-1 to TRBJ2-7; TRBD2 aligns across 7 bases. There are 15 residues in the CDR3. Germline CDR1 is DFQATT and CDR2 is SNEGSKA (reference sequence). V gave up 6 bases and J gave up 2 bases; unmatched junction bases: 13.

This chain joins TRBV15 and TRBJ2-1; no firm D call. The V gene lost 0 bases and the J gene lost 5 bases, with 8 bases spanning the gap. Looked up from germline, CDR1 is LNHNV and CDR2 is YYDKDF (reference sequence). The CDR3 extends over 14 amino acids. The CDR3 loop reads CATSRDSGNNEQFF. Here the CDR3 DNA reads TGTGCCACCAGCAGAGATTCTGGGAACAATGAGCAGTTCTTC.

The chain combines TRBV12-3 or TRBV12-4 with TRBJ1-4; 11 positions agree with TRBD1. After removal of 7 bases from V and 7 bases from J, the junction contained 8 bases not matched to a gene. The CDR3 consists of 15 residues. CDR3 in amino acids: CASTWTGGAGEKLFF. Here the CDR3 DNA reads TGTGCCAGCACCTGGACAGGGGGCGCGGGTGAAAAACTGTTTTTT.

This clonotype was seen a single time. The genes are TRBV7-2 and TRBJ1-4; 7 positions match TRBD1. The CDR3 spans 14 residues. The germline V gene has CDR1 SGHTA and CDR2 FQGNSA. The V segment lost 5 bases and the J segment 8 bases; nucleotides outside the gene matches: 8. The CDR3 sequence: CASSPGGSREKLFF. The DNA for the CDR3 is TGTGCCAGCAGCCCAGGGGGTTCAAGAGAAAAACTGTTTTTT.

DNA of the CDR3: TGTGCCAGCAGCTCACCGACAGGGGAAGAGACCCAGTACTTC. Translation: CASSSPTGEETQYF. The V call is TRBV7-8, the J call TRBJ2-5, with 8 bases that match TRBD1. The CDR3 is made up of 14 amino acids. The V segment lost 4 bases and the J segment 3 bases; nucleotides outside the gene matches: 4. Germline assignment: CDR1 SGHVS and CDR2 FQNEAQ.

This chain links TRBV5-4 with TRBJ2-1; TRBD1 might be the D (5 bases). The V end was cut by 4 bases, the J end by 6 bases, with 8 bases between. There are 12 residues in the CDR3. CDR1 and CDR2 (germline): SGHNT, YYREEE (reference sequence). The CDR3 DNA sequence: TGTGCCAGCAGCATAGACAGCAATGAGCAGTTCTTC. Its translation is CASSIDSNEQFF.

The gene calls are TRBV19 and TRBJ1-2; unclear D gene. CDR3 size: 14 residues. The germline gives CDR1 LNHDA, CDR2 SQIVND (reference sequence). The V end was cut by 0 bases, the J end by 3 bases, with 8 bases between. CDR3 residues: CASSIDTADYGYTF. The CDR3 DNA sequence: TGTGCCAGTAGTATAGATACAGCAGACTATGGCTACACCTTC.

This chain joins TRBV24-1 and TRBJ2-5; D gene unclear. Germline V gives CDR1 KGHDR, CDR2 SFDVKD. The V and J ends lost 0 bases and 0 bases respectively, with 1 base between them. This CDR3 has 13 residues. The CDR3 nucleotides read TGTGCCACCAGTGATTTGTACCAAGAGACCCAGTACTTC. Encoded protein: CATSDLYQETQYF.

To note about this clonotype: At one end, the junction sequence differs from germline, possibly due to a read error. The chain recombines TRBV3-1 with TRBJ2-1; D is uncertain. Germline CDR1 reads LGHDT; CDR2 reads YNNKEL (reference sequence). The CDR3 sequence is 12 residues long. The CDR3 DNA reads as TGTGCCAGCAGCCAAGGTCCAACAACATCGGTCTTC. It specifies CASSQGPTTSVF.

The gene calls are TRBV4-3 and TRBJ2-2, with 7 bases identical to TRBD1. CDR1 and CDR2 from the germline V gene are LGHNA and YSLEER. This CDR3 is built from 17 residues. V dropped 1 base and J dropped 1; count of bases not matched to a gene: 6. The CDR3 here is CASSQARQGGNTGELFF. The CDR3 coding sequence is TGCGCCAGCAGCCAAGCCAGACAGGGCGGGAACACCGGGGAGCTGTTTTTT.

The genes are TRBV29-1 and TRBJ2-3; 7 bases line up with TRBD1. The CDR3 covers 14 residues. The ends lost 1 base at V and 4 bases at J; junction bases unmatched: 5. Germline values: CDR1 SQVTM, CDR2 ANQGSEA. The chain's CDR3 is CSVEVDRVPDTQYF. The CDR3 nucleotides read TGCAGCGTTGAAGTAGACAGGGTCCCAGATACGCAGTATTTT.

The chain couples TRBV29-1 to TRBJ1-2; 10 nucleotides line up with TRBD1. The J segment lost 8 bases and the V segment lost 6 bases, leaving 3 bases of the junction unmatched. There are 11 residues in the CDR3. The germline V gene has CDR1 SQVTM and CDR2 ANQGSEA. The CDR3 DNA sequence: TGCAGCGTCCGGGACAGGGGCGGCTACACCTTC. Protein: CSVRDRGGYTF.

The chain recombines TRBV20-1 with TRBJ2-7; TRBD2 matches 11 bases. V was clipped by 6 bases and J by 6 bases; unmatched bases: 10. Germline values: CDR1 DFQATT, CDR2 SNEGSKA (reference sequence). The CDR3 runs 14 residues. The CDR3 spells CSARGGSGRGEQYF. In DNA, the CDR3 is TGCAGTGCCCGGGGGGGTAGCGGGAGGGGCGAGCAGTACTTC.

The chain is built from TRBV29-1 and TRBJ2-7; 8 bases agree with TRBD2. The CDR3 has 14 amino acids. Germline V gene sequence: CDR1 SQVTM, CDR2 ANQGSEA. V shed 6 bases and J 3 bases; nucleotides not matched to a gene: 10. DNA for the CDR3: TGCAGCGTCCTAAGCGGGAGTGGTTTCTACGAGCAGTACTTC. It translates to CSVLSGSGFYEQYF.

V and J are TRBV9 and TRBJ2-3, with 11 bases fitting TRBD2. CDR1 SGDLS and CDR2 YYNGEE come from the germline V gene. V gave up 3 bases and J gave up 6 bases; unmatched junction bases: 6. CDR3 length equals 15 residues. The CDR3 loop is CASSAPSGRSDTQYF. CDR3 sequence (DNA): TGTGCCAGCAGCGCTCCTAGCGGGAGGAGTGATACGCAGTATTTT.

This rearrangement joins TRBV9 to TRBJ2-5; TRBD2 matches at 7 bases. This CDR3 is 15 amino acids long. V dropped 0 bases and J dropped 4; count of bases not matched to a gene: 6. Germline values: CDR1 SGDLS, CDR2 YYNGEE. DNA of the CDR3: TGTGCCAGCAGCGTAGCTGGACTAGTCCTAGAGACCCAGTACTTC. It specifies CASSVAGLVLETQYF. The complete variable domain, with remaining parts taken from reference TRBV9 and TRBJ2-5, reads DSGVTQTPKHLITATGQRVTLRCSPRSGDLSVYWYQQSLDQGLQFLIQYYNGEERAKGNILERFSAQQFPDLHSELNLSSLELGDSALYFCASSVAGLVLETQYFGPGTRLLVL.

The rearrangement links TRBV5-6 to TRBJ1-1; no firm D call. This CDR3 has 14 residues. Germline V gene lookup returns CDR1 SGHDT and CDR2 YYEEEE. V was cut by 4 bases and J by 6 bases, with 16 bases left in between. CDR3: CASSRRERVPEAFF. The DNA for the CDR3 is TGTGCCAGCAGCCGTCGAGAACGGGTCCCTGAAGCTTTCTTT.

This clonotype has just a few counts. The CDR3 region has the DNA TGTGCCAGCAGTTACGGGGATCAGCCCCAGCATTTT. Protein sequence: CASSYGDQPQHF. The rearrangement links TRBV6-2 or TRBV6-3 to TRBJ1-5; D gene uncertain. Germline-derived CDR1 and CDR2 are MNHEY and SVGEGT. The V gene lost 2 bases and the J gene lost 5 bases, with 4 bases spanning the gap. CDR3 length: 12 residues.

The V gene is TRBV5-4, the J gene TRBJ2-1; 14 bases line up with TRBD2. The CDR3 has 16 residues. Per germline, CDR1 SGHNT and CDR2 YYREEE (reference sequence). V gave up 0 bases and J gave up 8 bases; unmatched junction bases: 4. CDR3 amino acids: CASSLGLAGGHDEQFF. CDR3 DNA sequence: TGTGCCAGCAGCTTGGGACTAGCGGGGGGGCATGATGAGCAGTTCTTC.

This clonotype appeared once. The genes are TRBV20-1 and TRBJ2-7; 7 nucleotides match TRBD2. Germline trimming cut 5 bases from V and 2 bases from J; bases unmatched to any gene: 6. The CDR3 loop spans 13 amino acids. Germline assignment: CDR1 DFQATT and CDR2 SNEGSKA (reference sequence). As DNA, the CDR3 is TGCAGTGCTGGTGGACTAGTTCCCTACGAGCAGTACTTC. This sequence encodes CSAGGLVPYEQYF.

The chain carries TRBV18 and TRBJ2-3; D is unresolved. The CDR3 contains 14 residues. CDR1 KGHSH and CDR2 LQKENI come from the germline V gene. V lost 3 bases and J lost 0, with 7 bases in between. CDR3 DNA: TGTGCCAGCTCACCCCCGGTGAGCACAGATACGCAGTATTTT. Amino acid sequence: CASSPPVSTDTQYF.

The J gene is TRBJ2-1, the V gene TRBV19; possibly TRBD1 for D (6 bases). V was trimmed by 5 bases and J by 5 bases, leaving 16 bases between them. The CDR3 has 15 amino acids. Germline lookup yields CDR1 LNHDA and CDR2 SQIVND (reference sequence). Written as DNA, the CDR3 is TGTGCCAGTAGTCCGACAGGATTTGGCCACAATGAGCAGTTCTTC. It is translated as CASSPTGFGHNEQFF.

The chain couples TRBV12-3 or TRBV12-4 to TRBJ1-4; 7 bases match TRBD1. V gave up 5 bases and J gave up 4 bases; unmatched junction bases: 4. The CDR3 consists of 14 residues. The CDR3 protein is CASSEGQINEKLFF. The CDR3 DNA reads as TGTGCCAGCAGTGAGGGACAGATTAATGAAAAACTGTTTTTT.

This chain links TRBV7-2 with TRBJ2-1, with 8 bases aligning to TRBD2. V shed 0 bases and J 3 bases; nucleotides not matched to a gene: 4. The length of the CDR3 is 16 residues. The germline V gene has CDR1 SGHTA and CDR2 FQGNSA. The CDR3 DNA reads as TGTGCCAGCAGCTTAGCCGGGACTAGTCTCTACAATGAGCAGTTCTTC. This translates into CASSLAGTSLYNEQFF.

The rearrangement links TRBV19 to TRBJ1-4, with 7 bases matching TRBD1. Germline V gene data show CDR1 as LNHDA and CDR2 as SQIVND (reference sequence). V shed 3 bases, J shed 6 bases, and the junction held 4 bases outside the gene matches. The CDR3 consists of 14 residues. CDR3 sequence: CASSIGQADEKLFF. In DNA form, the CDR3 reads TGTGCCAGTAGTATTGGACAGGCCGATGAAAAACTGTTTTTT.

The rearrangement links TRBV29-1 to TRBJ2-1; D tentatively fits TRBD1 or TRBD2 (5 bases each). The V and J ends lost 3 bases and 0 bases respectively, with 15 bases between them. The CDR3 sequence is 16 residues long. CDR1 and CDR2 from the germline V gene are SQVTM and ANQGSEA. The CDR3 spells CSVEGTGKSSYNEQFF. CDR3 coding DNA: TGCAGCGTTGAGGGGACCGGGAAGAGCTCCTACAATGAGCAGTTCTTC.

The DNA of the CDR3 is TGCGCCAGCAGCTTGGAGGGCGGGAGCCCTCCCTACGAGCAGTACTTC. It specifies CASSLEGGSPPYEQYF. This sequence joins TRBV5-1 and TRBJ2-7; 7 positions agree with TRBD2. V was pared by 0 bases and J by 2 bases, with 8 bases of the junction left unmatched. Germline V gives CDR1 SGHRS, CDR2 YFSETQ. The CDR3 loop spans 16 amino acids.